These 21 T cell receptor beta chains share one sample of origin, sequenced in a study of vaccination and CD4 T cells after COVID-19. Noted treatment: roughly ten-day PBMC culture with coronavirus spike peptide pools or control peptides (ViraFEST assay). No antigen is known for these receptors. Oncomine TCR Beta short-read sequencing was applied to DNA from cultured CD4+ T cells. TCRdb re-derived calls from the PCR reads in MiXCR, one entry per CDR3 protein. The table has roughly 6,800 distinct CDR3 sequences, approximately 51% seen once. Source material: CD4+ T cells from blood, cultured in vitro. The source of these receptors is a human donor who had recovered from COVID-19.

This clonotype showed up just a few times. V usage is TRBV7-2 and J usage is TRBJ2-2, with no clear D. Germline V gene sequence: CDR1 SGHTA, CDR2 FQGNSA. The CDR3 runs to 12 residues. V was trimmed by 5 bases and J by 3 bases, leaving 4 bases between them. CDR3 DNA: TGTGCCAGCAGCAGGGACACCGGGGAGCTGTTTTTT. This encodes CASSRDTGELFF.

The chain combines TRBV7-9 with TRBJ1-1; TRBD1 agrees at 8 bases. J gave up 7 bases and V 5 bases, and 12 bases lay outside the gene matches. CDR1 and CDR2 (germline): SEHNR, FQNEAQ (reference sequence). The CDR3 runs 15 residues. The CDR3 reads CASSPGTGYISEAFF. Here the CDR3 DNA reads TGTGCCAGCAGCCCAGGGACAGGTTATATCAGTGAAGCTTTCTTT.

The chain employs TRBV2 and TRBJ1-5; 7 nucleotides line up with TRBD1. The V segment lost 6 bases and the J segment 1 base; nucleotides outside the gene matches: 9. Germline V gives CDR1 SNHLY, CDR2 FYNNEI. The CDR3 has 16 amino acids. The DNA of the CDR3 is TGTGCCAGCAGCCCACCGGGACAGAGAAGCAATCAGCCCCAGCATTTT. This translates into CASSPPGQRSNQPQHF.

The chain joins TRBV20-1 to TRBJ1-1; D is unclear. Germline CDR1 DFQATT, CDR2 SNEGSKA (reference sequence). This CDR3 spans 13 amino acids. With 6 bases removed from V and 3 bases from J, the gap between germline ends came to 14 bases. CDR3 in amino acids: CSARGPVHTEAFF. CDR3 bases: TGCAGTGCACGAGGTCCAGTGCACACTGAAGCTTTCTTT.

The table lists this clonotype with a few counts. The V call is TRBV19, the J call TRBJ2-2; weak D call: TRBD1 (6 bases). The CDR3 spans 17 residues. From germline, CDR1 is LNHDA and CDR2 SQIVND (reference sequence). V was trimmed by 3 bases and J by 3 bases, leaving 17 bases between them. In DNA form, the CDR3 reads TGTGCCAGTAGTATCCCGACAGGCATCGAATACACCGGGGAGCTGTTTTTT. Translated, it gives CASSIPTGIEYTGELFF.

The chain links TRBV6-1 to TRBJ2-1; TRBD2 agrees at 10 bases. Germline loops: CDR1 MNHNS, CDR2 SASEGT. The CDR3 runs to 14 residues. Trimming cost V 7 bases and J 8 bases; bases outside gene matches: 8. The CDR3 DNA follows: TGTGCCAGCACTAGCGGGGGAACAGGGTATGAGCAGTTCTTC. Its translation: CASTSGGTGYEQFF.

This chain's CDR3 is CASSLVRGDTGELFF. The CDR3 DNA sequence: TGTGCCAGCAGCTTGGTCAGGGGGGACACCGGGGAGCTGTTTTTT. The chain has TRBV5-4 and TRBJ2-2; tentative D call: TRBD1 (7 bases). This CDR3 is built from 15 residues. V was cut by 0 bases and J by 3 bases, with 9 bases left in between. Germline CDR1 and CDR2: SGHNT and YYREEE (reference sequence).

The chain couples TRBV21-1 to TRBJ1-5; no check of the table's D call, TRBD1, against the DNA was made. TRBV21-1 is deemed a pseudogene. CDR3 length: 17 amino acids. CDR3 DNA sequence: TGTGCCAGCAGTCCCAAGCGTTCCGGGGTTAGCAATCAGCCCCAGCATTTT. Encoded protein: CASSPKRSGVSNQPQHF.

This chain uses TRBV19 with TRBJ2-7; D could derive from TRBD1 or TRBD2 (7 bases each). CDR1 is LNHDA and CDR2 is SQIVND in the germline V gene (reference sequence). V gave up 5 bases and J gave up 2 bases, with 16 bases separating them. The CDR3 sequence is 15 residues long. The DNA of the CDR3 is TGTGCCAGTAGTCTGGGGGGGACAGCCACCTACGAGCAGTACTTC. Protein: CASSLGGTATYEQYF.

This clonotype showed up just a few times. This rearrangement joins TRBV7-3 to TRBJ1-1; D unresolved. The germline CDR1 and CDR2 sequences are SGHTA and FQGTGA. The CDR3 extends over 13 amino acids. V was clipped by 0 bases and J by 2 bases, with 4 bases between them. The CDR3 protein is CASSLTRNTEAFF. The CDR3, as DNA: TGTGCCAGCAGCTTAACACGCAACACTGAAGCTTTCTTT.

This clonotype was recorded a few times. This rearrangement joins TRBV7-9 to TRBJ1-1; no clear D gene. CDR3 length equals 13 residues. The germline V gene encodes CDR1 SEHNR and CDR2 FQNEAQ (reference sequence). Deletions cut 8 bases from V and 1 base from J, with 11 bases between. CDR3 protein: CASLEGANTEAFF. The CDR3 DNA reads TGTGCCAGCCTAGAGGGAGCGAACACTGAAGCTTTCTTT.

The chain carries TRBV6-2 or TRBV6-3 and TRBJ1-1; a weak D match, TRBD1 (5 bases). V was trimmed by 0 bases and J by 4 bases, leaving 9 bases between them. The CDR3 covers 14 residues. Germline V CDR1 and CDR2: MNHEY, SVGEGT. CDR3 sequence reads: CASSYSRGGTEAFF. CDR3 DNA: TGTGCCAGCAGTTACTCGAGGGGAGGCACTGAAGCTTTCTTT.

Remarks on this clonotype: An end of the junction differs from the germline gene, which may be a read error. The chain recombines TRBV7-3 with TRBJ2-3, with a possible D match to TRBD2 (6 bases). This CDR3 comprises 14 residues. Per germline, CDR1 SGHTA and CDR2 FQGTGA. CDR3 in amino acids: CASSITPGEDTQYF. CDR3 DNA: TGTGCCAGCAGCATAACCCCGGGGGAAGATACGCAGTATTTT.

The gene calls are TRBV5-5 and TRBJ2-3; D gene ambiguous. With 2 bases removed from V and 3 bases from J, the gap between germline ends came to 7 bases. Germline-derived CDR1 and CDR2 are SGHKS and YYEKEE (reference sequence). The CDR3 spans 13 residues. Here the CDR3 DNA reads TGTGCCAGCAGCTTCGGACCGACAGATACGCAGTATTTT. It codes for CASSFGPTDTQYF.

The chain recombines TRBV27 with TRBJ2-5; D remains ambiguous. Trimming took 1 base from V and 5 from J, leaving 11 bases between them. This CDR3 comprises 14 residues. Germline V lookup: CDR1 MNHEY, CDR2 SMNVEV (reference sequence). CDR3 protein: CASSLYRAGETQYF. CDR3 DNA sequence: TGTGCCAGCAGTTTATACCGGGCCGGGGAGACCCAGTACTTC.

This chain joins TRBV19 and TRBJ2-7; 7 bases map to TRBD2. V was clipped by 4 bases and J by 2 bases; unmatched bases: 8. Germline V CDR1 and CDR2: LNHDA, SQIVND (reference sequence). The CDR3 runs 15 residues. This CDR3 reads CASSTTLASPYEQYF. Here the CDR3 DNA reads TGTGCCAGTAGTACGACACTAGCGTCCCCCTACGAGCAGTACTTC. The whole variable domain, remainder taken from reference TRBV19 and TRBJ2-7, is DGGITQSPKYLFRKEGQNVTLSCEQNLNHDAMYWYRQDPGQGLRLIYYSQIVNDFQKGDIAEGYSVSREKKESFPLTVTSAQKNPTAFYLCASSTTLASPYEQYFGPGTRLTVT.

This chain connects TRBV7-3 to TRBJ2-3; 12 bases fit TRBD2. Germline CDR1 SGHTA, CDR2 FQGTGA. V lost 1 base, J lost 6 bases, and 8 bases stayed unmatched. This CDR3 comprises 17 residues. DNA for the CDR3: TGTGCCAGCAGCTTAATCCCTAGCGGGGGGGGCCGGGATACGCAGTATTTT. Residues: CASSLIPSGGGRDTQYF. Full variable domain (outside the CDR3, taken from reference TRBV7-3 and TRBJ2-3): GAGVSQTPSNKVTEKGKYVELRCDPISGHTALYWYRQSLGQGPEFLIYFQGTGAADDSGLPNDRFFAVRPEGSVSTLKIQRTERGDSAVYLCASSLIPSGGGRDTQYFGPGTRLTVL.

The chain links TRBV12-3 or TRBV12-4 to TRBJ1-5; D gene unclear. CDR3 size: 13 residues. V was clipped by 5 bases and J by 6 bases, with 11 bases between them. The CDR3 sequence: CASSRLLSQPQHF. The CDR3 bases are TGTGCCAGCAGTCGTCTGTTGAGTCAGCCCCAGCATTTT.

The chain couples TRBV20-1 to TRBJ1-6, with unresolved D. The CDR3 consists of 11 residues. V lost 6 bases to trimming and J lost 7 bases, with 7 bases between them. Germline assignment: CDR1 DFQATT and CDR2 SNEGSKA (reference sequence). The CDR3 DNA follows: TGCAGTGCCGGGAGGAATTCACCCCTCCACTTT. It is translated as CSAGRNSPLHF.

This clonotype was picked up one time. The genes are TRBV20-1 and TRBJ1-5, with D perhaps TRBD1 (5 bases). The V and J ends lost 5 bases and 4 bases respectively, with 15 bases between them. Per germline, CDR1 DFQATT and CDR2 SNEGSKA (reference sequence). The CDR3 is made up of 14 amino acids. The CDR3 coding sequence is TGCAGTGCTCTCGTGGGCAGGGAAAATCAGCCCCAGCATTTT. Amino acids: CSALVGRENQPQHF.

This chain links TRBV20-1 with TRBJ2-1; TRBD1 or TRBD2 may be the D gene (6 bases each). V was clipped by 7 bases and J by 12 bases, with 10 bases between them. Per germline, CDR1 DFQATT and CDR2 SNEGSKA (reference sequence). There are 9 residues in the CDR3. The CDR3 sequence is CSGGRGQFF. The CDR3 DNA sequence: TGCAGTGGGGGGCGGGGGCAGTTCTTC.